The rows below give T cell receptor beta chains drawn from one sample of a study of cytomegalovirus exposure and HLA in healthy donors. The method was immunoSEQ multiplex PCR; TCRdb's version includes in-frame clones alone and lacks a portion of them. This table has around 150,000 clones, about 74% appearing once. Sequenced material: PBMCs. All receptors come from a male donor in good health and CMV-seronegative. CDR3s include the opening cysteine and the closing phenylalanine or tryptophan. D genes are given only for firm matches. The size of a clone is reported for some rows only, either as once, few or many, or as a class for expanded clones.

NA	TRBV7-9	TRBD1	TRBJ1-1	TGTGCCAGCAGCTTGGGGACAGTTCGTAACACTGAAGCTTTCTTT	CASSLGTVRNTEAFF
NA	TRBV27	NA	TRBJ2-3	TGTGCCAGCAGTCCGTGGCCCGGGGATACGCAGTATTTT	CASSPWPGDTQYF
NA	TRBV4-1	TRBD2	TRBJ2-3	TGCGCCAGCAGCCAAGGACTAGCGGGGGCCGGGGCAGATACGCAGTATTTT	CASSQGLAGAGADTQYF
few	TRBV28	TRBD1	TRBJ1-1	TGTGCCAGCAGTTCACCGGGACAGGGCAACACTGAAGCTTTCTTT	CASSSPGQGNTEAFF
few	TRBV7-8	NA	TRBJ2-5	TGTGCCAGCAGCCGGTGGGGACTGGGCCAAGAGACCCAGTACTTC	CASSRWGLGQETQYF
NA	TRBV7-9	NA	TRBJ2-2	TGTGCCAGCAGCCCGTCTGGGCCGCCCACCGGGGAGCTGTTTTTT	CASSPSGPPTGELFF
NA	TRBV15	TRBD1	TRBJ2-2	TGTGCCACCAGCAAAAGACAGGGCGACACCGGGGAGCTGTTTTTT	CATSKRQGDTGELFF
NA	TRBV28	TRBD1	TRBJ2-7	TGTGCCAGCAGTTCTTCCCTTCCGGGACAGGGTTATCCTCACGAGCAGTACTTC	CASSSSLPGQGYPHEQYF
NA	TRBV28	TRBD1	TRBJ1-2	TGTGCCAGCAGTTTACCCGGGACAGGGGTGAGTCTCTATGGCTACACCTTC	CASSLPGTGVSLYGYTF
NA	TRBV19	NA	TRBJ1-2	TGTGCCAGTAACACAGGGTCAGGGTACGACGGCTACACCTTC	CASNTGSGYDGYTF
NA	TRBV2	NA	TRBJ2-2	TGTGCCAGCAGCGAGGAGAGCCACACCGGGGAGCTGTTTTTT	CASSEESHTGELFF
NA	TRBV4-1	NA	TRBJ1-5	TGCGCCAGCAGCCTCAGAGGAGGCCAGCCCCAGCATTTT	CASSLRGGQPQHF
NA	TRBV7-9	NA	TRBJ2-7	TGTGCCAGCAGCTTAGGCAGGGGATCCTACGAGCAGTACTTC	CASSLGRGSYEQYF
few	TRBV2	NA	TRBJ2-2	TGTGCCAGCGGCTTGAACACCGGGGAGCTGTTTTTT	CASGLNTGELFF
NA	TRBV2	TRBD1	TRBJ2-3	TGTGCCAGCAGTGGACAGGGTAAGGATACGCAGTATTTT	CASSGQGKDTQYF
NA	TRBV7-8	NA	TRBJ1-1	TGTGCCAGCAGCTTCAACAGACAGACGACTGAAGCTTTCTTT	CASSFNRQTTEAFF
once	TRBV2	NA	TRBJ1-6	TGTGCCAGCAAATCACAGGCCTATAATTCACCCCTCCACTTT	CASKSQAYNSPLHF